This T cell receptor beta chain was profiled in a study of immune characterization of retroperitoneal liposarcoma. MiXCR, run by TCRdb on the PCR reads, gives a single entry per CDR3 protein. Among over 10,000 distinct CDR3 sequences listed, 47% were seen once. In germline, CDR1 is MNHNS, CDR2 SASEGT. This CDR3 contains 16 residues. V dropped 1 base and J dropped 3 bases, with 13 bases sitting between them. This receptor was taken from a female donor with retroperitoneal liposarcoma. The sample taken for sequencing was tumor tissue. V usage is TRBV6-1 and J usage is TRBJ1-5, with D perhaps TRBD1 (5 bases). CDR3 sequence reads: CASSEGGLFLNQPQHF. The CDR3 bases are TGTGCCAGCAGTGAAGGGGGACTTTTCCTCAATCAGCCCCAGCATTTT.